Sequencing of this TCR beta chain was carried out in a study of blood T cell repertoires in COVID-19. Study-level information: COVID-19 samples, acute and convalescent, were from the United States, Italy and Spain. The analysed material was cDNA or gDNA that came from T cells, B-cell-depleted T cells, or PBMCs.

CDR1 and CDR2 from the germline V gene are SGHRS and YFSETQ. The CDR3 extends over 15 amino acids. V was clipped by 4 bases and J by 6 bases; unmatched bases: 12. In the authors' workflow: Amplification of reference gene primers provided the estimated nucleated cell counts. Clones were sequenced by immunoSEQ multiplex PCR, and TCRdb holds only the in-frame ones, with some missing. V and J calls and clone size are as listed in that table; D and trimming were resolved from the DNA. This sample has 70,000 to 85,000 clones, with approximately 80% found just once. Sequenced material: peripheral blood. The clonotype originates from a man older than 75 with acute or convalescent COVID-19. The chain employs TRBV5-1 and TRBJ1-1, with 7 positions matching TRBD1. The CDR3 region has the DNA TGCGCCAGCAGCCTACACGACAGGGATGTACCTGAAGCTTTCTTT. Protein sequence: CASSLHDRDVPEAFF.